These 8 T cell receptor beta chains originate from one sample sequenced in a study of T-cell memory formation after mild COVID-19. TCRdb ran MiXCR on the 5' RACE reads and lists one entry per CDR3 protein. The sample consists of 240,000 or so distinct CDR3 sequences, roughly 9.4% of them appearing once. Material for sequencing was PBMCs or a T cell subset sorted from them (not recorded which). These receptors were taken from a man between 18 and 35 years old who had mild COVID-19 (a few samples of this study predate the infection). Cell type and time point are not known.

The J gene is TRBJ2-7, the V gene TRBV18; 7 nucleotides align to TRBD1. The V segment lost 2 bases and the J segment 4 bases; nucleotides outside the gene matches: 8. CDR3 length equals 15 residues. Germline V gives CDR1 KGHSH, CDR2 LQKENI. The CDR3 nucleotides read TGTGCCAGCTCACCATTAGGACAGGATTTTTACGAGCAGTACTTC. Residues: CASSPLGQDFYEQYF.

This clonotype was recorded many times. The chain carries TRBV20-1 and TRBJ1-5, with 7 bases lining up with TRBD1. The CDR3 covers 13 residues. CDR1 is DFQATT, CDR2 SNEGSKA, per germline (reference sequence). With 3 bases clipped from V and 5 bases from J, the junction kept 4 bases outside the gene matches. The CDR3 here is CSASRGVDQPQHF. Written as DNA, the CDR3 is TGCAGTGCTAGCAGGGGGGTCGATCAGCCCCAGCATTTT.

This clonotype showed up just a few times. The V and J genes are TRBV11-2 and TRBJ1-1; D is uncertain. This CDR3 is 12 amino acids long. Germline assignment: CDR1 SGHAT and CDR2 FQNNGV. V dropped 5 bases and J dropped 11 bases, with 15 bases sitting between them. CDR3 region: CASSPRFYGAFF. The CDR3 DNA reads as TGTGCCAGCAGCCCCCGCTTTTATGGCGCTTTCTTT.

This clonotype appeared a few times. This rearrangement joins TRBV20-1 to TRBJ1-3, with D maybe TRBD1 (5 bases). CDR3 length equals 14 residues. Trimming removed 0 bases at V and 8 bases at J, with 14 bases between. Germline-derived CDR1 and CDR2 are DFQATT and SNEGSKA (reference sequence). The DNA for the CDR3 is TGCAGTGCTAGAGATTTCGGGCAGGGTGACACCATATATTTT. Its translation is CSARDFGQGDTIYF.

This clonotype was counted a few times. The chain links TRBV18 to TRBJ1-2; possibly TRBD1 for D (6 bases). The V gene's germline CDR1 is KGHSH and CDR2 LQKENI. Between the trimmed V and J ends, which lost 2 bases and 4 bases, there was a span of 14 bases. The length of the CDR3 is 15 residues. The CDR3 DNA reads TGTGCCAGCTCACCAGCCGGTGGGGGCGCCTATGGCTACACCTTC. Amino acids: CASSPAGGGAYGYTF.

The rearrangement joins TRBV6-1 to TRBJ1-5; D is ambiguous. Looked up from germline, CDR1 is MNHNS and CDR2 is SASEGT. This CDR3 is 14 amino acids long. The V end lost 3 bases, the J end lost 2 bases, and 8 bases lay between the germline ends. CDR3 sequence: CASSEASGNQPQHF. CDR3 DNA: TGTGCCAGCAGTGAGGCTAGTGGCAATCAGCCCCAGCATTTT.

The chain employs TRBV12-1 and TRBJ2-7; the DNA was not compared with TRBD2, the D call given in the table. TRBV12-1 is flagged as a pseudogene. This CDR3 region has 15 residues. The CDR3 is CASSFMEGTPYEQYV. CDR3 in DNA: TGTGCCAGCAGCTTTATGGAGGGCACCCCCTACGAGCAGTACGTC.

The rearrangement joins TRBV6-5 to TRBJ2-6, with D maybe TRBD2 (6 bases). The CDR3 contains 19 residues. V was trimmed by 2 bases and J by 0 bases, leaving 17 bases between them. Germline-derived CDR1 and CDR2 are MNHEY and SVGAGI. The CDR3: CASSYGSGPSNSGANVLTF. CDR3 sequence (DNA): TGTGCCAGCAGTTACGGGAGCGGGCCTTCGAACTCTGGGGCCAACGTCCTGACTTTC.